The 30 T cell receptor beta chains in this list originate from one sample, sequenced in a study of cytomegalovirus exposure and HLA in healthy donors. Use of 60 Vbeta and 13 Jbeta primers characterized the PCR. Method: immunoSEQ multiplex PCR; TCRdb's copy keeps in-frame clones and lacks some. Found here are some 150,000 clones, 75% to 85% of them singletons; the top ten hold approximately 13%. The sequenced sample was PBMCs. Receptors originate from a woman between 45 and 65 years old in good health and CMV-seronegative.

This clone was seen only once. This chain joins TRBV19 and TRBJ2-5; 9 positions match TRBD1. From germline, CDR1 is LNHDA and CDR2 SQIVND (reference sequence). V was pared by 5 bases and J by 2 bases, with 9 bases of the junction left unmatched. This CDR3 has 16 residues. CDR3 in amino acids: CASSARTGALQETQYF. DNA of the CDR3: TGTGCCAGTAGTGCCAGGACAGGGGCCCTACAAGAGACCCAGTACTTC.

The V and J genes are TRBV6-1 and TRBJ1-1; D uncertain. Germline assignment: CDR1 MNHNS and CDR2 SASEGT. Trimming took 2 bases from V and 3 from J, leaving 7 bases between them. This CDR3 region has 13 residues. This chain's CDR3 is CASSEQVYTEAFF. CDR3 sequence (DNA): TGTGCCAGCAGTGAACAGGTATACACTGAAGCTTTCTTT.

The chain recombines TRBV7-9 with TRBJ1-3, with TRBD1 identical over 8 bases. Looked up from germline, CDR1 is SEHNR and CDR2 is FQNEAQ (reference sequence). This CDR3 contains 15 residues. Losses at the gene ends were 5 bases for V and 4 bases for J; bases not matched to a gene: 7. CDR3 residues: CASSLQGATGNTIYF. CDR3 DNA sequence: TGTGCCAGCAGCCTCCAGGGGGCGACGGGAAACACCATATATTTT.

The genes are TRBV27 and TRBJ2-1; TRBD2 matches at 14 bases. The CDR3 runs 16 residues. V lost 4 bases, J lost 7 bases, and 6 bases stayed unmatched. Germline assignment: CDR1 MNHEY and CDR2 SMNVEV (reference sequence). The CDR3 here is CASSWSGTSGGNEQFF. The CDR3, as DNA: TGTGCCAGCAGTTGGTCAGGGACTAGCGGGGGTAATGAGCAGTTCTTC.

This clone was seen a handful of times. This rearrangement joins TRBV5-4 to TRBJ1-2; 8 bases line up with TRBD1. Germline loops: CDR1 SGHNT, CDR2 YYREEE (reference sequence). CDR3 length: 15 residues. V shed 4 bases and J 8 bases; nucleotides not matched to a gene: 13. CDR3 amino acids: CASSKTLQGAGGYTF. CDR3 sequence (DNA): TGTGCCAGCAGCAAAACCCTTCAGGGGGCAGGCGGCTACACCTTC. Full variable domain (rest looked up from reference TRBV5-4 and TRBJ1-2): ETGVTQSPTHLIKTRGQQVTLRCSSQSGHNTVSWYQQALGQGPQFIFQYYREEENGRGNFPPRFSGLQFPNYSSELNVNALELDDSALYLCASSKTLQGAGGYTFGSGTRLTVV.

The J gene is TRBJ2-1, the V gene TRBV7-2, with 8 bases matching TRBD2. After removal of 6 bases from V and 1 base from J, the junction contained 8 bases not matched to a gene. CDR1 is SGHTA, CDR2 FQGNSA, per germline. The CDR3 runs to 16 residues. CDR3 amino acids: CASSSLRGGSYNEQFF. The CDR3 nucleotides read TGTGCCAGCAGTTCCCTACGGGGGGGGTCCTACAATGAGCAGTTCTTC.

The chain has TRBV2 and TRBJ2-1; 15 bases are a match to TRBD2. CDR1 and CDR2 (germline): SNHLY, FYNNEI. The J segment lost 4 bases and the V segment lost 8 bases, leaving 3 bases of the junction unmatched. The CDR3 runs 15 residues. The CDR3 sequence: CASRGLAGGYNEQFF. As DNA, the CDR3 is TGTGCCAGCCGAGGACTAGCGGGGGGGTACAATGAGCAGTTCTTC.

The chain employs TRBV12-5 and TRBJ1-1, with 7 bases fitting TRBD1. This CDR3 comprises 14 residues. The germline CDR1 and CDR2 sequences are LGHNT and FRNRAP. With V trimmed by 1 base and J by 1 base, 0 bases remained unmatched. The CDR3 loop reads CASGLGTGNTEAFF. In DNA, the CDR3 is TGTGCTAGTGGTTTGGGGACAGGGAACACTGAAGCTTTCTTT. Filled out from reference TRBV12-5 and TRBJ1-1, the complete variable domain reads DARVTQTPRHKVTEMGQEVTMRCQPILGHNTVFWYRQTMMQGLELLAYFRNRAPLDDSGMPKDRFSAEMPDATLATLKIQPSEPRDSAVYFCASGLGTGNTEAFFGQGTRLTVV.

The chain has TRBV5-6 and TRBJ2-1; 9 nucleotides match TRBD1. The CDR3 runs to 15 residues. V dropped 0 bases and J dropped 7; count of bases not matched to a gene: 5. From germline, CDR1 is SGHDT and CDR2 YYEEEE. The CDR3 loop reads CASSLGDRDLNEQFF. The CDR3 DNA reads TGTGCCAGCAGCTTGGGGGACAGGGACTTGAATGAGCAGTTCTTC.

The chain recombines TRBV29-1 with TRBJ1-1, with unresolved D. Germline values: CDR1 SQVTM, CDR2 ANQGSEA. Trimming stripped 7 bases from V and 4 bases from J, with 16 bases between. The CDR3 extends over 13 amino acids. CDR3 DNA: TGCAGCGCCGCAGAACAGCTGGGCACTGAAGCTTTCTTT. Encoded protein: CSAAEQLGTEAFF.

The chain recombines TRBV4-1 with TRBJ2-7, with 12 bases identical to TRBD2. The germline gives CDR1 MGHRA, CDR2 YSYEKL. The CDR3 runs to 17 residues. J lost 0 bases, V lost 3 bases, and 6 bases had no gene match. The CDR3 DNA is TGCGCCAGCAGCCAGAACGGACTAGCGGGGAGCTCCTACGAGCAGTACTTC. Translated: CASSQNGLAGSSYEQYF.

CDR3: CASRGTGDYGYTF. Here the CDR3 DNA reads TGTGCCAGCAGAGGGACAGGGGACTATGGCTACACCTTC. The rearrangement uses TRBV27 and TRBJ1-2, with 10 bases matching TRBD1. The CDR3 totals 13 residues. With 6 bases clipped from V and 3 bases from J, the junction kept 1 base outside the gene matches. In germline, CDR1 is MNHEY, CDR2 SMNVEV (reference sequence).

This chain links TRBV5-1 with TRBJ2-1, with 8 bases that match TRBD1. This CDR3 spans 19 amino acids. The V gene end was trimmed by 2 bases and the J gene end by 3 bases; junction bases not matched to a gene: 16. Germline lookup yields CDR1 SGHRS and CDR2 YFSETQ. The CDR3 region has the DNA TGCGCCAGCAGCTTAGTCAGGGGGCCCGGGGGAGGTAACTACAATGAGCAGTTCTTC. This codes for CASSLVRGPGGGNYNEQFF.

V is TRBV9 and J is TRBJ1-5; 7 positions match TRBD1. CDR3 size: 15 residues. Losses at the gene ends were 4 bases for V and 6 bases for J; bases not matched to a gene: 10. Germline V CDR1 and CDR2: SGDLS, YYNGEE. CDR3 sequence reads: CASSYRGDGSQPQHF. The CDR3 region has the DNA TGTGCCAGCAGCTACAGGGGCGACGGTAGTCAGCCCCAGCATTTT.

The chain is built from TRBV5-6 and TRBJ2-6, with TRBD2 matching 7 bases. Per the germline V gene, CDR1 is SGHDT and CDR2 is YYEEEE. CDR3 length: 17 amino acids. The V and J ends lost 0 bases and 5 bases, in that order; junction bases with no gene match: 8. The CDR3 DNA follows: TGTGCCAGCAGCTTGGGCCGCGGGGGTGGGCGGGCCAACGTCCTGACTTTC. This encodes CASSLGRGGGRANVLTF.

The CDR3 DNA reads TGTGCCAGCACCTCGACAGGGGGCGAGCAGTACTTC. As protein: CASTSTGGEQYF. The chain links TRBV28 to TRBJ2-7; 9 bases fit TRBD1. From germline, CDR1 is MDHEN and CDR2 SYDVKM. Trimming took 7 bases from V and 6 from J; bases not matched to a gene: 4. This CDR3 comprises 12 residues.

This clone has just a few counts. The chain couples TRBV28 to TRBJ2-7; 9 bases align to TRBD2. The junction had 5 bases not matched to a gene; V was cut back by 2 bases and J by 3 bases. The CDR3 contains 15 residues. Per germline, CDR1 MDHEN and CDR2 SYDVKM. The CDR3 bases are TGTGCCAGCAGTTTAGGCGGGAGGGCCATCTACGAGCAGTACTTC. It codes for CASSLGGRAIYEQYF.

The chain links TRBV7-8 to TRBJ2-7; a possible D gene is TRBD1 (5 bases). Between the trimmed V and J ends, which lost 4 bases and 1 base, there was a span of 11 bases. The CDR3 sequence is 14 residues long. Germline lookup yields CDR1 SGHVS and CDR2 FQNEAQ. DNA of the CDR3: TGTGCCAGCAGCTCCCAGGGTTTATCCTACGAGCAGTACTTC. This translates into CASSSQGLSYEQYF.

The chain recombines TRBV19 with TRBJ1-2; TRBD1 aligns across 7 bases. V gave up 6 bases and J gave up 4 bases; unmatched junction bases: 2. The CDR3 has 12 residues. The germline V gene encodes CDR1 LNHDA and CDR2 SQIVND (reference sequence). The CDR3 DNA reads TGTGCCAGTAGGACAGGGACCTATGGCTACACCTTC. This codes for CASRTGTYGYTF. The full variable domain, its missing parts supplied by reference TRBV19 and TRBJ1-2, is DGGITQSPKYLFRKEGQNVTLSCEQNLNHDAMYWYRQDPGQGLRLIYYSQIVNDFQKGDIAEGYSVSREKKESFPLTVTSAQKNPTAFYLCASRTGTYGYTFGSGTRLTVV.

V usage is TRBV18 and J usage is TRBJ2-2; D perhaps matches TRBD1 (6 bases). CDR3 length: 16 amino acids. The V end was cut by 3 bases, the J end by 1 base, with 12 bases between. Germline-derived CDR1 and CDR2 are KGHSH and LQKENI. The CDR3 region has the DNA TGTGCCAGCTCACCCCCGGGACACCTGAACACCGGGGAGCTGTTTTTT. Translation: CASSPPGHLNTGELFF.

The rearrangement uses TRBV12-2 and TRBJ1-4; the DNA was not used to check the table's D call, TRBD1. TRBV12-2 is a listed pseudogene. The CDR3 runs 17 residues. The CDR3, as DNA: TGTGCAAGTCGCTTAACCGGACAGGGGGCCCCTAATGAAAAACTGTTTTTT. Translation gives CASRLTGQGAPNEKLFF.

Only one count was recorded for this clone. V gene TRBV7-2 combines with J gene TRBJ1-3; D call uncertain. V lost 5 bases, J lost 2 bases, and 10 bases lay in between. In germline, CDR1 is SGHTA, CDR2 FQGNSA. This CDR3 region has 14 residues. The CDR3 region is CASSRGPAGNTIYF. In DNA form, the CDR3 reads TGTGCCAGCAGCCGAGGGCCAGCTGGAAACACCATATATTTT.

The chain links TRBV19 to TRBJ1-5; TRBD1 might be the D (5 bases). V lost 6 bases and J 3 bases, leaving 12 bases between the germline ends. The V gene's germline CDR1 is LNHDA and CDR2 SQIVND (reference sequence). The CDR3 runs to 14 residues. CDR3 amino acids: CASRSWDYNQPQHF. Here the CDR3 DNA reads TGTGCCAGTAGATCGTGGGACTACAATCAGCCCCAGCATTTT.

The chain links TRBV29-1 to TRBJ2-7, with TRBD1 identical over 7 bases. The CDR3 length is 16 residues. V gave up 4 bases and J gave up 6 bases; unmatched junction bases: 18. Looked up from germline, CDR1 is SQVTM and CDR2 is ANQGSEA. In DNA, the CDR3 is TGCAGCGTTGGGGGACAGAAAGTATCGCGACTCTCCGAGCAGTACTTC. Translation gives CSVGGQKVSRLSEQYF.

This rearrangement joins TRBV29-1 to TRBJ2-3; D gene uncertain. Germline CDR1 and CDR2: SQVTM and ANQGSEA. There are 11 residues in the CDR3. V was shortened by 8 bases and J by 6 bases, with 12 bases between the two germline ends. CDR3 sequence: CSIGIGDTQYF. DNA for the CDR3: TGCAGCATTGGCATCGGGGATACGCAGTATTTT.

In the case of this clone: Given a far larger clone just one base away, this is likely a sequencing read error. This CDR3 is also generated by other DNA sequences in the sample. This sequence joins TRBV11-2 and TRBJ2-6; perhaps TRBD2 as D (6 bases). Germline lookup yields CDR1 SGHAT and CDR2 FQNNGV. The CDR3 has 16 residues. Trimming cost V 5 bases and J 0 bases, with 11 bases left between them. CDR3 sequence reads: CASSPSEGSGANVLTF. For the CDR3, the DNA is TGTGCCAGCAGCCCCTCGGAGGGCTCTGGGGCCAACGTCCTGACTTTC.

This chain links TRBV18 with TRBJ2-7; D is perhaps TRBD2 (7 bases). With 3 bases removed from V and 6 bases from J, the gap between germline ends came to 15 bases. The CDR3 is made up of 14 amino acids. Germline V gives CDR1 KGHSH, CDR2 LQKENI. The CDR3 DNA sequence: TGTGCCAGCTCACCGGGTATCGCGGGGGCCGAGCAGTACTTC. It translates to CASSPGIAGAEQYF.

The chain joins TRBV7-2 to TRBJ2-1; 14 nucleotides line up with TRBD2. Germline V gives CDR1 SGHTA, CDR2 FQGNSA. The CDR3 contains 15 residues. V dropped 4 bases and J dropped 9; count of bases not matched to a gene: 5. Written as DNA, the CDR3 is TGTGCCAGCAGCTCCGGGACTAGCGGGAGCAGTGAGCAGTTCTTC. It encodes CASSSGTSGSSEQFF.

This rearrangement joins TRBV7-2 to TRBJ1-1; D might be TRBD1 (6 bases). The germline V gene encodes CDR1 SGHTA and CDR2 FQGNSA. The CDR3 contains 13 residues. The ends were cut back, 6 bases at V and 4 bases at J, with 12 bases in the middle. The CDR3 sequence: CASSTGQITEAFF. The CDR3 DNA sequence: TGTGCCAGCAGTACCGGACAGATCACTGAAGCTTTCTTT.

V is TRBV7-9 and J is TRBJ2-3, with TRBD2 matching 7 bases. The junction had 6 bases not matched to a gene; V was cut back by 5 bases and J by 1 base. The CDR3 length is 15 residues. The germline CDR1 and CDR2 sequences are SEHNR and FQNEAQ (reference sequence). The CDR3 region has the DNA TGTGCCAGCAGCACTACTAGCGTTGGCACAGATACGCAGTATTTT. Residues: CASSTTSVGTDTQYF. Using reference TRBV7-9 and TRBJ2-3 for the parts outside the CDR3, the full variable domain is DTGVSQNPRHKITKRGQNVTFRCDPISEHNRLYWYRQTLGQGPEFLTYFQNEAQLEKSRLLSDRFSAERPKGSFSTLEIQRTEQGDSAMYLCASSTTSVGTDTQYFGPGTRLTVL.